This T cell receptor beta chain was recorded in a study of T cells in Graves' hyperthyroidism and ophthalmopathy. Germline-derived CDR1 and CDR2 are SGHTA and FQGNSA. V lost 0 bases, J lost 0 bases, and 8 bases lay in between. CDR3 length equals 15 residues. Amplified TCR beta CDR3 regions derived from RNA transcripts. TCR CDR3 regions were first amplified by RT-PCR with HTBI primers. TCRdb re-derived calls from the multiplex PCR reads in MiXCR, one entry per CDR3 protein. The data show roughly 500,000 distinct CDR3 sequences, around 14% seen once. This clonotype occurred many times. The gene calls are TRBV7-2 and TRBJ1-1; D remains unclear. The specimen sequenced was blood. The sequence was collected from a woman in her 30s with Graves' hyperthyroidism that later progressed to Graves' ophthalmopathy. This CDR3 reads CASSLAMQLNTEAFF. DNA of the CDR3: TGTGCCAGCAGCTTAGCGATGCAGTTGAACACTGAAGCTTTCTTT.